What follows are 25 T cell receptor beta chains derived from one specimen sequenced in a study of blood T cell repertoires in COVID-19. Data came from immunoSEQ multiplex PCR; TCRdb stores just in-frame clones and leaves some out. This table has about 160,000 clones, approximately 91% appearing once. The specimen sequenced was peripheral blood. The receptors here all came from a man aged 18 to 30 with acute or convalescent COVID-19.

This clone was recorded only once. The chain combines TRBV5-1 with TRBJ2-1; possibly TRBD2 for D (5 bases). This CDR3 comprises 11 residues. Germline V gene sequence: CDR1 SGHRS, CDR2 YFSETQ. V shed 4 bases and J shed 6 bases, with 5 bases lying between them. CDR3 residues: CASSAGNEQFF. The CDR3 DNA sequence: TGCGCCAGCAGCGCGGGCAATGAGCAGTTCTTC.

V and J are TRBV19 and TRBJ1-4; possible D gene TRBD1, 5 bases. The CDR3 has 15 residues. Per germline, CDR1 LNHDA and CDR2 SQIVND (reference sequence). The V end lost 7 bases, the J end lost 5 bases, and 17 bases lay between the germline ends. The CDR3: CASTAGGRKNEKLFF. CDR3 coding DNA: TGTGCCAGTACCGCCGGGGGACGGAAAAATGAAAAACTGTTTTTT.

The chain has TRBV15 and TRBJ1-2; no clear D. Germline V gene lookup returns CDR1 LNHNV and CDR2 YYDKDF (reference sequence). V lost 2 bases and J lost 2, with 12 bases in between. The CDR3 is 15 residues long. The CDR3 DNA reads TGTGCCACCAGCAGATCCCTATCAGGAAACTATGGCTACACCTTC. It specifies CATSRSLSGNYGYTF.

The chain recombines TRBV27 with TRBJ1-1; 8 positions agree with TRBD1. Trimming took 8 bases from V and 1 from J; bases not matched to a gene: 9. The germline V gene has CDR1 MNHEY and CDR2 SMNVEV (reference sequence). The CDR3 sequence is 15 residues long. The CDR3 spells CASGPGGAGNTEAFF. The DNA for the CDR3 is TGTGCCAGCGGACCAGGGGGCGCAGGGAACACTGAAGCTTTCTTT.

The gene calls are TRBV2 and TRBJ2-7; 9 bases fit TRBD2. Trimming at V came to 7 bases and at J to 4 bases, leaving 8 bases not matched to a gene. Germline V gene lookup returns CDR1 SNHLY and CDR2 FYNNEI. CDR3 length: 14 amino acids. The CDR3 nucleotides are TGTGCCAGCACGGAGGGCGGGAGGGCTTACGAGCAGTACTTC. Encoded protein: CASTEGGRAYEQYF.

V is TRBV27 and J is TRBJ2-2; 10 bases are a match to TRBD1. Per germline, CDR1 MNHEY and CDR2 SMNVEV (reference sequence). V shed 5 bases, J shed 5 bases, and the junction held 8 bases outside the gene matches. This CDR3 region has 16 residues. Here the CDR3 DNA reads TGTGCCAGCAGTCCGGGACAGGGGATCGGGACCGGGGAGCTGTTTTTT. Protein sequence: CASSPGQGIGTGELFF.

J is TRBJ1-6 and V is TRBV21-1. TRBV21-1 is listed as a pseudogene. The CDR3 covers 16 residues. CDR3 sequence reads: CASSTTSGWVNSPLHF. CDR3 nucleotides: TGTGCCAGCAGCACAACTTCCGGGTGGGTTAATTCACCCCTCCACTTT.

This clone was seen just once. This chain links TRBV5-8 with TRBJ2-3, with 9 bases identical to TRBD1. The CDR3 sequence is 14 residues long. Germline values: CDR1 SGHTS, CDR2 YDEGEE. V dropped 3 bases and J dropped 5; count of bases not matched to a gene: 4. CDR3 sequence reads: CASSSGQGRDTQYF. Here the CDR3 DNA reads TGTGCCAGCAGCTCGGGACAGGGTAGAGATACGCAGTATTTT.

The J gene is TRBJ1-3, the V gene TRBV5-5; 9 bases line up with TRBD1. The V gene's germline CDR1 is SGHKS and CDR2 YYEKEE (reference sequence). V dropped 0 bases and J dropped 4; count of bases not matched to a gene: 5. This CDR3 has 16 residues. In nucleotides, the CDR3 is TGTGCCAGCAGCTTGGCGGGACAGGGTATGGGAAACACCATATATTTT. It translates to CASSLAGQGMGNTIYF. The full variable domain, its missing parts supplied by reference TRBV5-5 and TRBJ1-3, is DAGVTQSPTHLIKTRGQQVTLRCSPISGHKSVSWYQQVLGQGPQFIFQYYEKEERGRGNFPDRFSARQFPNYSSELNVNALLLGDSALYLCASSLAGQGMGNTIYFGEGSWLTVV.

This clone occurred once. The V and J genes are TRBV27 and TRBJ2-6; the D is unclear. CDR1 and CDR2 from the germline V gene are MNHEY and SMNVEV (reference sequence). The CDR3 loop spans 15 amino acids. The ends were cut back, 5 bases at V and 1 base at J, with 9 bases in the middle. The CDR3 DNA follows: TGTGCCAGCAGTCCCTACCTTTCTGGGGCCAACGTCCTGACTTTC. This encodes CASSPYLSGANVLTF.

CDR3 sequence: CTSSPRPLAASYNEQFF. CDR3 sequence (DNA): TGCACCAGCAGCCCCCGGCCACTAGCGGCGTCGTACAATGAGCAGTTCTTC. This sequence joins TRBV1 and TRBJ2-1; the table's TRBD2 call for D was not verified on the DNA. TRBV1 has pseudogene status. The CDR3 contains 17 residues.

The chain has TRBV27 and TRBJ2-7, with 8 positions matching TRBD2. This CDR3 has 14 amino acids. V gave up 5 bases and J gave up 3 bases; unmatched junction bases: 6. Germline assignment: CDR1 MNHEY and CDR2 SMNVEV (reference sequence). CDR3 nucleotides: TGTGCCAGCAGTCCGGGACTAGTCATCTACGAGCAGTACTTC. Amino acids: CASSPGLVIYEQYF.

DNA of the CDR3: TGTGCCAGTAGTATGGAACAGGGGTACTATGGCTACACCTTC. Encoded protein: CASSMEQGYYGYTF. This rearrangement joins TRBV19 to TRBJ1-2, with 7 bases aligning to TRBD1. The CDR3 totals 14 residues. J was trimmed by 3 bases and V by 3 bases; bases with no gene match: 4. Germline V gene sequence: CDR1 LNHDA, CDR2 SQIVND (reference sequence).

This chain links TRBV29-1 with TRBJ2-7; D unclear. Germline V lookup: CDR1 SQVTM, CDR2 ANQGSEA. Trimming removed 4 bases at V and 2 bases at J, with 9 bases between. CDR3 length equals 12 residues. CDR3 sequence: CSVVGNTYEQYF. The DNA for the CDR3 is TGCAGCGTTGTTGGCAACACCTACGAGCAGTACTTC.

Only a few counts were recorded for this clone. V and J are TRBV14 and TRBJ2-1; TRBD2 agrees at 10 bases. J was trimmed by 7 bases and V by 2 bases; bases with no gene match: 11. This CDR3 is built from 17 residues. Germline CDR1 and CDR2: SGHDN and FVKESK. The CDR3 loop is CASSQPLVAGGGNEQFF. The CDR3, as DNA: TGTGCCAGCAGCCAACCTCTAGTAGCGGGAGGAGGTAATGAGCAGTTCTTC.

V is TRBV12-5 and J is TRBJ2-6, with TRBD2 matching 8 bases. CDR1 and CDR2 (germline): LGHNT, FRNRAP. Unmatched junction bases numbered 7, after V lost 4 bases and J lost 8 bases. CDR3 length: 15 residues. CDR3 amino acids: CASGSRAGDPNVLTF. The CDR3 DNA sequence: TGTGCTAGTGGTTCACGAGCGGGAGACCCCAACGTCCTGACTTTC.

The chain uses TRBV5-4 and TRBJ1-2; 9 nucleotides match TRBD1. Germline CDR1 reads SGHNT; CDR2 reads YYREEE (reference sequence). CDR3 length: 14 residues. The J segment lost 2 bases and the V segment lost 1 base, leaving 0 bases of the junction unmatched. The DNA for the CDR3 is TGTGCCAGCAGCTTGACAGGGGGCAACTATGGCTACACCTTC. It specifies CASSLTGGNYGYTF. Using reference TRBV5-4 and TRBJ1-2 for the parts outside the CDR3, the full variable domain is ETGVTQSPTHLIKTRGQQVTLRCSSQSGHNTVSWYQQALGQGPQFIFQYYREEENGRGNFPPRFSGLQFPNYSSELNVNALELDDSALYLCASSLTGGNYGYTFGSGTRLTVV.

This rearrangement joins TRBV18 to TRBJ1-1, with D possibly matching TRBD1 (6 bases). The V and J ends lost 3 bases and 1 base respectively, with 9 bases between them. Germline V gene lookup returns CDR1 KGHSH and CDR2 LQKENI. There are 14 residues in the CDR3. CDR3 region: CASSPWGQNTEAFF. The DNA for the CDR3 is TGTGCCAGCTCACCTTGGGGACAGAACACTGAAGCTTTCTTT.

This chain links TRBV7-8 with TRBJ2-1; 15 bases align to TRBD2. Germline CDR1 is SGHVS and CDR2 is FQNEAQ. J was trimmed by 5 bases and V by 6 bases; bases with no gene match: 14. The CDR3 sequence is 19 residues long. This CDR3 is CASRRTRTSGRAIDNEQFF. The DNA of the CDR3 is TGTGCCAGCAGGAGAACCCGGACTAGCGGGAGGGCCATCGACAATGAGCAGTTCTTC.

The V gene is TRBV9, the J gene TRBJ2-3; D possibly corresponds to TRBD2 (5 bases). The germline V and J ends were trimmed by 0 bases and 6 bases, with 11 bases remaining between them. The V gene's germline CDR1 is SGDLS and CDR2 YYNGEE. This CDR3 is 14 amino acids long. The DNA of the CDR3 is TGTGCCAGCAGCGTAGCTTGGAGGAGTGATACGCAGTATTTT. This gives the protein CASSVAWRSDTQYF.

DNA for the CDR3: TGTGCCAGAATTAGGGGGCGGGCGGGGACTGAAGCTTTCTTT. It codes for CARIRGRAGTEAFF. This chain joins TRBV21-1 and TRBJ1-1; the D call of TRBD1 is as the table states it, not checked on the DNA. TRBV21-1 is given as a pseudogene. The CDR3 totals 14 residues.

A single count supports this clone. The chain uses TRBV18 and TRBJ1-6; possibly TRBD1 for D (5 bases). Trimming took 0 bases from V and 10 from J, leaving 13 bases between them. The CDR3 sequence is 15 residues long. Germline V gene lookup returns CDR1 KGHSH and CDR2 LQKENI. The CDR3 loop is CASSPPHRTNSPLHF. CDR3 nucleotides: TGTGCCAGCTCACCACCCCACAGGACGAACTCACCCCTCCACTTT.

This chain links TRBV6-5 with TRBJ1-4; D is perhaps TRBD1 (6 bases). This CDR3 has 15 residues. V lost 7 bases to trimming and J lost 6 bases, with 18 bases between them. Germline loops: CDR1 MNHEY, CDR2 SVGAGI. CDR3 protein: CASTSSRGRYEKLFF. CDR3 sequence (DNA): TGTGCCAGCACCTCGAGCAGGGGAAGGTATGAAAAACTGTTTTTT.

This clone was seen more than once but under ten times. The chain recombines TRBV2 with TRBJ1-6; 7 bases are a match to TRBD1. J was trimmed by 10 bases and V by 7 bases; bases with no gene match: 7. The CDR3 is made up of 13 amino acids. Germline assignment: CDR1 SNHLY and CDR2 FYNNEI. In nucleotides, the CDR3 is TGTGCCAGCAAGGGCCAGGGGGAGTCACCCCTCCACTTT. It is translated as CASKGQGESPLHF.

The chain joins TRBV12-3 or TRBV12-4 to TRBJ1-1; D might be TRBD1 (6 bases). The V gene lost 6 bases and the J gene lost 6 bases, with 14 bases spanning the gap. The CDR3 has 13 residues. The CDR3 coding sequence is TGTGCCAGCAGACGGACAGCTACCTCTGAAGCTTTCTTT. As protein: CASRRTATSEAFF.